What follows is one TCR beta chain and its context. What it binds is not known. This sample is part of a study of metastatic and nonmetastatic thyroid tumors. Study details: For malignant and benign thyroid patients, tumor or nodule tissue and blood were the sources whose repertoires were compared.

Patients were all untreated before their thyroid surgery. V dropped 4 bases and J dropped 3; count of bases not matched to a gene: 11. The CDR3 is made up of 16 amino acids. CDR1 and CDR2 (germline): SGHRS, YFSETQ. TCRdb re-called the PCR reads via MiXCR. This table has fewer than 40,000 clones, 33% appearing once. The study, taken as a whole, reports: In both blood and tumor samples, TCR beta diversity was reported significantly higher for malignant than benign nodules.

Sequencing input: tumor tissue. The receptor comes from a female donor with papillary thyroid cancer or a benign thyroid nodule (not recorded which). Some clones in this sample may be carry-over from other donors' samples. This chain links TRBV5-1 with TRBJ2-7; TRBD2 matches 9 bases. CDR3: CASSPSPLREGYEQYF. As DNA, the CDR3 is TGCGCCAGCAGCCCTTCCCCGTTGCGGGAGGGCTACGAGCAGTACTTC.